Shown below are 2 T cell receptor beta chains from a single sample sequenced in a study of shared clonotypes between healthy human individuals. TCRdb's copy holds only in-frame clones and misses some; the assay was immunoSEQ multiplex PCR. This table holds about 2 million clones, 95% found once. Sequenced sample: naive CD4+ T cells sorted from blood. Subset of the sample: CD45RA+ positively selected. These receptors were taken from a man between 18 and 35 years old in good health.

The rearrangement joins TRBV28 to TRBJ1-1, with 8 bases matching TRBD1. V shed 6 bases, J shed 11 bases, and the junction held 8 bases outside the gene matches. The CDR3 is 12 residues long. In germline, CDR1 is MDHEN, CDR2 SYDVKM. The DNA of the CDR3 is TGTGCCAGCAGGCGGACAGGGACGGTTGCTTTCTTT. It specifies CASRRTGTVAFF.

This clone was picked up a small number of times. This chain joins TRBV7-2 and TRBJ1-2; D gene ambiguous. This CDR3 is built from 11 residues. Germline CDR1 and CDR2: SGHTA and FQGNSA. Trimming removed 3 bases from V and 8 bases from J, with 7 bases in between. For the CDR3, the DNA is TGTGCCAGCAGCTTTGGAGCCGGCTACACCTTC. This sequence encodes CASSFGAGYTF.